The rows below give T cell receptor beta chains drawn from one sample of a study of shared clonotypes between healthy human individuals. Clones were read by immunoSEQ multiplex PCR, and TCRdb kept only the in-frame ones, dropping some. Here the sample spans 2.5 million or so clones, around nine tenths being singletons. Material for sequencing was naive CD4+ T cells sorted from blood. The receptor set was obtained from a man younger than 35 in good health. CDR3s include the opening cysteine and the closing phenylalanine or tryptophan. The D gene is left open where the match is weak.

d_gene: TRBD1
j_gene: TRBJ1-4
v_gene: TRBV7-2
CDR3aa: CASSLGQGSEKLFF
CDR3nt: TGTGCCAGCAGCTTGGGACAGGGGAGTGAAAAACTGTTTTTT

d_gene: TRBD1
j_gene: TRBJ1-4
v_gene: TRBV7-2
CDR3aa: CASSLQGGVSNEKLFF
CDR3nt: TGTGCCAGCAGCTTACAGGGGGGGGTATCTAATGAAAAACTGTTTTTT

d_gene: .
j_gene: TRBJ1-6
v_gene: TRBV6-5
CDR3aa: CASSVTGKGSPLHF
CDR3nt: TGTGCCAGCAGCGTTACAGGGAAGGGTTCACCCCTCCACTTT

d_gene: TRBD1
j_gene: TRBJ1-2
v_gene: TRBV6-5
CDR3aa: CASSYLRSGGGGYTF
CDR3nt: TGTGCCAGCAGTTACTTAAGATCAGGGGGCGGTGGCTACACCTTC

d_gene: .
j_gene: TRBJ2-5
v_gene: TRBV19
CDR3aa: CASSRSGSRETQYF
CDR3nt: TGTGCCAGTAGTCGGTCGGGTAGCCGGGAGACCCAGTACTTC

d_gene: TRBD2
j_gene: TRBJ2-3
v_gene: TRBV10-3
CDR3aa: CAISWDGTGLAGGPGADTQYF
CDR3nt: TGTGCCATCAGTTGGGACGGCACAGGACTAGCGGGAGGGCCGGGGGCAGATACGCAGTATTTT

d_gene: .
j_gene: TRBJ2-7
v_gene: TRBV4-3
CDR3aa: CASSADLSYEQYF
CDR3nt: TGCGCCAGCAGCGCGGACCTCTCCTACGAGCAGTACTTC

d_gene: .
j_gene: TRBJ1-1
v_gene: TRBV2
CDR3aa: CASNFHGGTTEAFF
CDR3nt: TGTGCCAGCAATTTTCACGGTGGAACCACTGAAGCTTTCTTT

d_gene: TRBD2
j_gene: TRBJ2-7
v_gene: TRBV2
CDR3aa: CASSESSGRGEQYF
CDR3nt: TGTGCCAGCAGTGAGTCTAGCGGGAGAGGCGAGCAGTACTTC

d_gene: TRBD1
j_gene: TRBJ1-1
v_gene: TRBV6-1
CDR3aa: CASRGTDSTEAFF
CDR3nt: TGTGCCAGCAGAGGGACAGACAGCACTGAAGCTTTCTTT

d_gene: .
j_gene: TRBJ1-4
v_gene: TRBV6-5
CDR3aa: CASSPAGSLGEKLFF
CDR3nt: TGTGCCAGCAGCCCGGCCGGGTCCTTGGGTGAAAAACTGTTTTTT

d_gene: TRBD2
j_gene: TRBJ2-3
v_gene: TRBV6-5
CDR3aa: CASSYGSGRTDTQYF
CDR3nt: TGTGCCAGCAGTTACGGTAGCGGGCGCACAGATACGCAGTATTTT

d_gene: .
j_gene: TRBJ1-6
v_gene: TRBV6-5
CDR3aa: CASSYLQNNSPLHF
CDR3nt: TGTGCCAGCAGTTACTTACAGAACAATTCACCCCTCCACTTT

d_gene: .
j_gene: TRBJ2-7
v_gene: TRBV5-5
CDR3aa: CASSLERYYEQYF
CDR3nt: TGTGCCAGCAGCTTGGAACGGTACTACGAGCAGTACTTC

d_gene: .
j_gene: TRBJ2-1
v_gene: TRBV10-3
CDR3aa: CAISEEGGGPYNEQFF
CDR3nt: TGTGCCATCAGTGAGGAGGGAGGGGGCCCCTACAATGAGCAGTTCTTC